Here is one T cell receptor (beta chain) with its context. The target antigen is unknown. The data were taken from a study of coeliac disease. Sequencing was performed with immunoSEQ multiplex PCR; in TCRdb, only in-frame clones are kept and a portion is missing. This sample has roughly 7,000 clones, with approximately 67% found just once. The CDR3 extends over 17 amino acids. Germline V gives CDR1 SNHLY, CDR2 FYNNEI. Study-wide findings and caveats: Published gliadin-specific TRB sequences appeared in about 45% of the 18 coeliac samples, 1 of 6 controls. Cross-contamination between intraepithelial and lamina propria cells was possible. The authors judged this method unsuitable for unbiased gliadin-specific T cell detection.

The sequence was collected from a man between 60 and 70 years old with celiac disease on a gluten-free diet. The sequencing input was lymphocytes from the gut lamina propria. The V and J genes are TRBV2 and TRBJ2-5; TRBD1 matches at 9 bases. The J call is in doubt because the DNA end fits TRBJ2-7 better. CDR3 sequence: CASRFFLGQGSPYEQYF. CDR3 nucleotides: TGTGCCAGCAGGTTCTTTTTGGGACAGGGAAGCCCCTACGAGCAGTACTTC.